These 12 T cell receptor beta chains came from one sample sequenced in a study of neurological immune-mediated disorders. Each CDR3 protein gets one entry after TCRdb re-called the 5' RACE reads with MiXCR. The sample contains tens of thousands of distinct CDR3 sequences, about 15% of which appear only once. Sequenced material: PBMCs. The receptor set was obtained from a woman aged 40-49 years in good health.

There are many counts of this clonotype. The genes are TRBV12-3 or TRBV12-4 and TRBJ1-1; 9 bases fit TRBD1. The V and J ends lost 8 bases and 8 bases, in that order; junction bases with no gene match: 9. The CDR3 runs 13 residues. CDR3 region: CASQFYRGLEAFF. The CDR3 coding sequence is TGTGCCAGCCAATTTTACAGGGGGCTGGAAGCTTTCTTT.

The chain has TRBV20-1 and TRBJ2-5, with a possible D match to TRBD2 (5 bases). Germline CDR1 and CDR2: DFQATT and SNEGSKA (reference sequence). With 6 bases removed from V and 4 bases from J, the gap between germline ends came to 21 bases. The CDR3 contains 15 residues. DNA for the CDR3: TGCAGTGCCCCTCTTAGCGCCGGAGAACCAGAGACCCAGTACTTC. It codes for CSAPLSAGEPETQYF.

Concerning this clonotype: This may arise from a read error, as a much more abundant clone is one base away. V gene TRBV6-5 combines with J gene TRBJ1-6; a possible D gene is TRBD1 (6 bases). Germline V CDR1 and CDR2: MNHEY, SVGAGI. The CDR3 is made up of 17 amino acids. V lost 0 bases to trimming and J lost 15 bases, with 24 bases between them. The CDR3 coding sequence is TGTGCCAGCAGTTACTCGCCGCCCGGGAACAGGGATTGGCACCTCCACTTT. It translates to CASSYSPPGNRDWHLHF.

This clonotype was counted many times. This chain connects TRBV4-3 to TRBJ2-3; 7 nucleotides align to TRBD1. With V trimmed by 0 bases and J by 5 bases, 14 bases remained unmatched. Germline values: CDR1 LGHNA, CDR2 YSLEER. The length of the CDR3 is 18 residues. This CDR3 reads CASSQEGAGGSSVDTQYF. The DNA of the CDR3 is TGCGCCAGCAGCCAAGAGGGGGCAGGGGGTAGTTCTGTAGATACGCAGTATTTT.

A word on this clonotype: The missing conserved phenylalanine or tryptophan at the end of this CDR3 makes a read error likely. The V gene is TRBV5-1, the J gene TRBJ2-3, with TRBD2 matching 8 bases. Looked up from germline, CDR1 is SGHRS and CDR2 is YFSETQ. The CDR3 is made up of 15 amino acids. CDR3 in amino acids: CANSLSSGGTDTQYL. The DNA for the CDR3 is TGCGCCAACAGCTTAAGTAGCGGGGGCACAGATACGCAGTATTTA.

This clonotype came up many times. The chain has TRBV6-5 and TRBJ1-3; D might be TRBD1 (5 bases). Per the germline V gene, CDR1 is MNHEY and CDR2 is SVGAGI. The CDR3 runs to 13 residues. V gave up 6 bases and J gave up 4 bases, with 10 bases separating them. The CDR3 spells CASSQGSGNTIYF. Written as DNA, the CDR3 is TGTGCCAGCAGCCAGGGTTCCGGAAACACCATATATTTT.

This clonotype was seen at least ten times. The chain links TRBV6-5 to TRBJ1-1, with D uncertain. Looked up from germline, CDR1 is MNHEY and CDR2 is SVGAGI. Trimming left V 4 bases short and J 1 base short, with 10 bases between. CDR3 size: 14 residues. CDR3 region: CASSLTSRNTEAFF. As DNA, the CDR3 is TGTGCCAGCAGTTTAACCAGTCGGAACACTGAAGCTTTCTTT.

This clonotype has at least ten counts. The rearrangement uses TRBV5-1 and TRBJ1-1; 7 bases fit TRBD1. Germline CDR1 reads SGHRS; CDR2 reads YFSETQ. The CDR3 runs 16 residues. V lost 0 bases and J lost 2; bases outside the gene matches: 7. CDR3 DNA: TGCGCCAGCAGCTTGGGTCAGCAGGGGGTTAACACTGAAGCTTTCTTT. This translates into CASSLGQQGVNTEAFF.

The table lists this clonotype with many counts. The chain recombines TRBV7-2 with TRBJ2-7; D possibly corresponds to TRBD1 (7 bases). Germline lookup yields CDR1 SGHTA and CDR2 FQGNSA. V shed 3 bases and J shed 2 bases, with 11 bases lying between them. CDR3 length: 14 amino acids. CDR3 nucleotides: TGTGCCAGCAGCTTCGGAGGGGGCCCCTACGAGCAGTACTTC. It yields the protein CASSFGGGPYEQYF.

There are many counts of this clonotype. V usage is TRBV20-1 and J usage is TRBJ2-3, with TRBD2 identical over 13 bases. Germline assignment: CDR1 DFQATT and CDR2 SNEGSKA (reference sequence). Trimming cost V 2 bases and J 6 bases; bases outside gene matches: 8. CDR3 length: 16 residues. The DNA of the CDR3 is TGCAGTGCTAGACGACTAGCGGGGGGCCTCGGGGATACGCAGTATTTT. Translation: CSARRLAGGLGDTQYF.

This clonotype came up many times. The gene calls are TRBV7-2 and TRBJ2-2, with no clear D. V was pared by 4 bases and J by 0 bases, with 12 bases between. Germline V gene lookup returns CDR1 SGHTA and CDR2 FQGNSA. This CDR3 spans 16 amino acids. The CDR3 here is CASSSSGSPNTGELFF. CDR3 nucleotide sequence: TGTGCCAGCAGCTCCTCCGGGTCGCCGAACACCGGGGAGCTGTTTTTT.

This clonotype was detected ten times or more. This rearrangement joins TRBV20-1 to TRBJ2-3; 9 bases line up with TRBD2. Per the germline V gene, CDR1 is DFQATT and CDR2 is SNEGSKA (reference sequence). The CDR3 spans 13 residues. The V gene end was trimmed by 8 bases and the J gene end by 4 bases; junction bases not matched to a gene: 7. CDR3 in DNA: TGCAGTCCCCGGCGGGAGGGCCCAGATACGCAGTATTTT. As protein: CSPRREGPDTQYF.